A single sample gave rise to the 27 T cell receptor beta chains below, sequenced in a study of response to subunit inactivated influenza vaccine. TCRdb processed the RT-PCR reads anew with MiXCR; each CDR3 protein has one entry. This table has 500,000 or so distinct CDR3 sequences, approximately 15% appearing once. The specimen comprised CD4+ T cells sorted from PBMCs, sampled around 25 months after vaccination. These receptors were collected from a man aged 45 to 75 who received an inactivated influenza vaccine.

This clonotype occurred a few times. This chain connects TRBV5-1 to TRBJ2-3, with TRBD2 identical over 8 bases. Germline V CDR1 and CDR2: SGHRS, YFSETQ. The V gene end was trimmed by 4 bases and the J gene end by 1 base; junction bases not matched to a gene: 2. The CDR3 is 14 residues long. CDR3 amino acids: CASSAGGGTDTQYF. For the CDR3, the DNA is TGCGCCAGCAGCGCCGGGGGGGGCACAGATACGCAGTATTTT.

The chain is built from TRBV29-1 and TRBJ2-7; D possibly corresponds to TRBD1 (5 bases). Trimming took 7 bases from V and 0 from J, leaving 16 bases between them. This CDR3 contains 14 residues. In germline, CDR1 is SQVTM, CDR2 ANQGSEA. In DNA form, the CDR3 reads TGCAGCGAATTACCCACAGGTAACTCCTACGAGCAGTACTTC. Translating gives CSELPTGNSYEQYF.

The gene calls are TRBV20-1 and TRBJ2-7; D might be TRBD2 (6 bases). This CDR3 has 12 amino acids. Germline-derived CDR1 and CDR2 are DFQATT and SNEGSKA (reference sequence). Trimming left V 0 bases short and J 7 bases short, with 10 bases between. CDR3 residues: CSAREARDEQYF. As DNA, the CDR3 is TGCAGTGCTAGAGAGGCGCGGGATGAGCAGTACTTC.

This clonotype was seen more than once but under ten times. The gene calls are TRBV7-2 and TRBJ1-4, with 7 bases fitting TRBD1. With V trimmed by 5 bases and J by 8 bases, 11 bases remained unmatched. The CDR3 sequence is 15 residues long. Per germline, CDR1 SGHTA and CDR2 FQGNSA. The CDR3 sequence: CASSRQGRRSEKLFF. The DNA of the CDR3 is TGTGCCAGCAGCAGACAGGGAAGAAGGAGCGAAAAACTGTTTTTT.

This chain uses TRBV5-5 with TRBJ2-2; D is unclear. This CDR3 is 15 amino acids long. Deletions cut 1 base from V and 1 base from J, with 8 bases between. The germline V gene encodes CDR1 SGHKS and CDR2 YYEKEE (reference sequence). CDR3: CASSLYSGNTGELFF. CDR3 sequence (DNA): TGTGCCAGCAGCTTGTATTCCGGGAACACCGGGGAGCTGTTTTTT.

The table lists this clonotype with a few counts. The gene calls are TRBV5-1 and TRBJ1-2; unclear D gene. This CDR3 spans 14 amino acids. The ends were cut back, 4 bases at V and 4 bases at J, with 14 bases in the middle. Germline V gene lookup returns CDR1 SGHRS and CDR2 YFSETQ. The CDR3 DNA is TGCGCCAGCAGCCGGACGTCGGAGGGCTATGGCTACACCTTC. The encoded protein is CASSRTSEGYGYTF.

This chain links TRBV5-6 with TRBJ2-6; D is unresolved. V lost 5 bases to trimming and J lost 4 bases, with 10 bases between them. The germline V gene encodes CDR1 SGHDT and CDR2 YYEEEE. The CDR3 runs to 14 residues. The DNA of the CDR3 is TGTGCCAGCAGGGCAGGCCTCGGGGCCAACGTCCTGACTTTC. This gives the protein CASRAGLGANVLTF.

This clonotype occurred many times. The V gene is TRBV20-1, the J gene TRBJ2-5, with TRBD1 matching 8 bases. Germline V lookup: CDR1 DFQATT, CDR2 SNEGSKA (reference sequence). J was trimmed by 4 bases and V by 6 bases; bases with no gene match: 16. The CDR3 is 16 residues long. CDR3 DNA sequence: TGCAGTGCCGGGGTGGGACAGGCGTTCCGCGGAGAGACCCAGTACTTC. It translates to CSAGVGQAFRGETQYF.

The genes are TRBV3-1 and TRBJ2-1; TRBD2 matches 12 bases. The CDR3 covers 17 residues. With 2 bases clipped from V and 7 bases from J, the junction kept 9 bases outside the gene matches. Germline loops: CDR1 LGHDT, CDR2 YNNKEL (reference sequence). CDR3 residues: CASSQRVLAGGLNEQFF. In DNA form, the CDR3 reads TGTGCCAGCAGCCAACGGGTACTAGCGGGGGGTCTTAATGAGCAGTTCTTC.

This clonotype has just a few counts. The CDR3 loop reads CATSDFETGQYF. CDR3 DNA sequence: TGTGCCACCAGTGATTTTGAAACGGGGCAGTATTTT. The rearrangement uses TRBV24-1 and TRBJ2-3, with D uncertain. Trimming took off 1 base at V and 11 bases at J, with 9 bases between the two ends. Germline V gene lookup returns CDR1 KGHDR and CDR2 SFDVKD. This CDR3 comprises 12 residues.

The J gene is TRBJ1-2, the V gene TRBV4-1; TRBD1 matches 8 bases. The CDR3 is 15 residues long. Germline CDR1 is MGHRA and CDR2 is YSYEKL. Trimming took 2 bases from V and 6 from J; bases not matched to a gene: 8. For the CDR3, the DNA is TGCGCCAGCAGCCAATACTACGGGACAGGCGATGGCTACACCTTC. The encoded protein is CASSQYYGTGDGYTF.

The table lists this clonotype with many counts. This rearrangement joins TRBV7-2 to TRBJ2-5; D is uncertain. Trimming took 0 bases from V and 5 from J, leaving 13 bases between them. Germline V CDR1 and CDR2: SGHTA, FQGNSA. The CDR3 runs 15 residues. Here the CDR3 DNA reads TGTGCCAGCAGCTTAGCCCACGGTGCAGCCGAGACCCAGTACTTC. This gives the protein CASSLAHGAAETQYF.

This clonotype was found many times. The genes are TRBV3-1 and TRBJ1-1, with a weak D call TRBD1 (6 bases). Germline V gene data show CDR1 as LGHDT and CDR2 as YNNKEL (reference sequence). Trimming removed 0 bases from V and 4 bases from J, with 18 bases in between. This CDR3 spans 17 amino acids. In DNA, the CDR3 is TGTGCCAGCAGCCAAGAAGGGACACCCAAGGGAAGCACTGAAGCTTTCTTT. The encoded protein is CASSQEGTPKGSTEAFF.

In this sample, this clonotype turned up a few times. V gene TRBV9 combines with J gene TRBJ1-4, with TRBD1 identical over 10 bases. The CDR3 has 16 residues. CDR1 is SGDLS and CDR2 is YYNGEE in the germline V gene. J was trimmed by 6 bases and V by 3 bases; bases with no gene match: 8. The CDR3 DNA reads as TGTGCCAGCAGCGCGACAGGGGGCGCGGTGTATGAAAAACTGTTTTTT. Amino acid sequence: CASSATGGAVYEKLFF.

This clonotype occurred once. The CDR3, as DNA: TGTGCCAGCAGTGCCAAGGGGGGTGGCACTGAAGCTTTCTTT. It codes for CASSAKGGGTEAFF. The gene calls are TRBV6-1 and TRBJ1-1; a possible D gene is TRBD1 (6 bases). This CDR3 region has 14 residues. Germline CDR1 is MNHNS and CDR2 is SASEGT. Trimming took 4 bases from V and 4 from J, leaving 13 bases between them.

This clonotype was seen ten or more times. The V gene is TRBV12-3 or TRBV12-4, the J gene TRBJ1-1; no firm D call. The CDR3 has 13 amino acids. With 5 bases removed from V and 1 base from J, the gap between germline ends came to 8 bases. CDR3 coding DNA: TGTGCCAGCAGTCTAGACCCGAACACTGAAGCTTTCTTT. Translation gives CASSLDPNTEAFF.

This clonotype was observed a few times. The V call is TRBV10-3, the J call TRBJ2-7; D not certain. V shed 1 base and J shed 3 bases, with 7 bases lying between them. This CDR3 spans 13 amino acids. Germline CDR1 reads ENHRY; CDR2 reads SYGVKD. This chain's CDR3 is CAISEWQNYEQYF. CDR3 sequence (DNA): TGTGCCATCAGTGAGTGGCAGAACTACGAGCAGTACTTC.

This clonotype has a handful of counts. The rearrangement links TRBV5-1 to TRBJ1-1; D might be TRBD1 (5 bases). The V gene lost 0 bases and the J gene lost 0 bases, with 12 bases spanning the gap. The germline V gene encodes CDR1 SGHRS and CDR2 YFSETQ. CDR3 size: 16 residues. The CDR3 loop is CASSLDGGVMNTEAFF. CDR3 bases: TGCGCCAGCAGCTTGGATGGGGGGGTAATGAACACTGAAGCTTTCTTT.

The chain employs TRBV6-2 or TRBV6-3 and TRBJ2-7; unclear D gene. The CDR3 covers 14 residues. Germline values: CDR1 MNHEY, CDR2 SVGEGT. V gave up 5 bases and J gave up 3 bases, with 14 bases separating them. DNA for the CDR3: TGTGCCAGCAGTGGATCATTGGAGAACTACGAGCAGTACTTC. Its protein product is CASSGSLENYEQYF.

The V gene is TRBV4-3, the J gene TRBJ2-7; maybe TRBD1 (5 bases). CDR3 length: 15 residues. V was trimmed by 0 bases and J by 5 bases, leaving 14 bases between them. Germline V gives CDR1 LGHNA, CDR2 YSLEER. The CDR3 reads CASSQELAGSHEQYF. The DNA for the CDR3 is TGCGCCAGCAGCCAAGAACTCGCAGGGTCCCACGAGCAGTACTTC.

The rearrangement links TRBV4-1 to TRBJ2-3; no reliable D call. From germline, CDR1 is MGHRA and CDR2 YSYEKL. The CDR3 runs 18 residues. V dropped 1 base and J dropped 5 bases, with 22 bases sitting between them. This CDR3 is CASSQVGRRGIPGDTQYF. CDR3 coding DNA: TGCGCCAGCAGCCAAGTGGGTAGGAGAGGTATCCCCGGAGATACGCAGTATTTT.

A few counts support this clonotype. The chain recombines TRBV7-2 with TRBJ2-7; D may be TRBD1 or TRBD2 (5 bases each). Trimming left V 10 bases short and J 1 base short, with 14 bases between. The CDR3 is 13 amino acids. Germline V CDR1 and CDR2: SGHTA, FQGNSA. The CDR3 reads CATTRDESYEQYF. Here the CDR3 DNA reads TGTGCCACGACCCGGGACGAATCCTACGAGCAGTACTTC.

This clonotype came up a few times. The chain uses TRBV20-1 and TRBJ1-1; D unclear. This CDR3 spans 12 amino acids. CDR1 is DFQATT, CDR2 SNEGSKA, per germline (reference sequence). Trimming cost V 5 bases and J 0 bases, with 7 bases left between them. Here the CDR3 reads CSAWMVNTEAFF. DNA for the CDR3: TGCAGTGCTTGGATGGTGAACACTGAAGCTTTCTTT.

This clonotype was counted a few times. J is TRBJ2-3 and V is TRBV10-3; TRBD2 matches at 7 bases. The V gene's germline CDR1 is ENHRY and CDR2 SYGVKD. The CDR3 extends over 16 amino acids. V trimming: 1 base; J trimming: 0 bases; junction bases outside the gene matches: 4. The CDR3: CAISEFAGASTDTQYF. In DNA form, the CDR3 reads TGTGCCATCAGTGAGTTTGCGGGAGCTAGCACAGATACGCAGTATTTT.

This sequence joins TRBV7-2 and TRBJ2-3, with unresolved D. Trimming removed 5 bases at V and 6 bases at J, with 9 bases between. There are 12 residues in the CDR3. Germline CDR1 SGHTA, CDR2 FQGNSA. This CDR3 reads CASSNLVDTQYF. CDR3 in DNA: TGTGCCAGCAGCAATCTAGTGGATACGCAGTATTTT. Full variable domain (outside the CDR3, taken from reference TRBV7-2 and TRBJ2-3): GAGVSQSPSNKVTEKGKDVELRCDPISGHTALYWYRQSLGQGLEFLIYFQGNSAPDKSGLPSDRFSAERTGGSVSTLTIQRTQQEDSAVYLCASSNLVDTQYFGPGTRLTVL.

The chain has TRBV5-6 and TRBJ1-1; D unresolved. Trimming cost V 1 base and J 0 bases, with 10 bases left between them. The CDR3 runs to 15 residues. Germline-derived CDR1 and CDR2 are SGHDT and YYEEEE. The CDR3 here is CASSLQRSMNTEAFF. CDR3 bases: TGTGCCAGCAGCTTGCAACGGTCCATGAACACTGAAGCTTTCTTT.

The V call is TRBV10-3, the J call TRBJ2-3, with 10 bases that match TRBD1. The CDR3 spans 15 residues. Germline CDR1 is ENHRY and CDR2 is SYGVKD. The V segment lost 6 bases and the J segment 5 bases; nucleotides outside the gene matches: 8. The CDR3 here is CAISFGTGAGDTQYF. DNA of the CDR3: TGTGCCATCAGCTTCGGGACAGGGGCAGGAGATACGCAGTATTTT.